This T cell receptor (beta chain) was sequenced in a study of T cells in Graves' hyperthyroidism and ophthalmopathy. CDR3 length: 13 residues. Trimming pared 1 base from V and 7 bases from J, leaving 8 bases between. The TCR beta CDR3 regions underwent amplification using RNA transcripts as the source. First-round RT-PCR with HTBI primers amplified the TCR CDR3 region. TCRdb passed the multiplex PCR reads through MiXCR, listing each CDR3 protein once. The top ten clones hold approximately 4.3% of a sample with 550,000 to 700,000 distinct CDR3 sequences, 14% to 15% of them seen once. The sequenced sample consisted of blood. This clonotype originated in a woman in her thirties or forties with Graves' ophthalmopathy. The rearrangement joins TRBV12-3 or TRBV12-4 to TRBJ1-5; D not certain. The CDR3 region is CASSLGRWQPQHF. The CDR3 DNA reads TGTGCCAGCAGTTTAGGGAGGTGGCAGCCCCAGCATTTT.